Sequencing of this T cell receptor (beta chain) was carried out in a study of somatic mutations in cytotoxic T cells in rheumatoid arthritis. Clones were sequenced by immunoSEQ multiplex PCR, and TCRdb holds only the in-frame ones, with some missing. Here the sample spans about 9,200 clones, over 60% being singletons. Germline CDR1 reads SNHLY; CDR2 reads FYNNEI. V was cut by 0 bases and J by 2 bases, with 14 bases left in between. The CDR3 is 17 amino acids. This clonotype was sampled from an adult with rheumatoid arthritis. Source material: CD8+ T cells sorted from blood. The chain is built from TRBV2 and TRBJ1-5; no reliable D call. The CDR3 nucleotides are TGTGCCAGCAGTGAAGCGCACCTCGGCGGGGGCAATCAGCCCCAGCATTTT. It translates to CASSEAHLGGGNQPQHF.